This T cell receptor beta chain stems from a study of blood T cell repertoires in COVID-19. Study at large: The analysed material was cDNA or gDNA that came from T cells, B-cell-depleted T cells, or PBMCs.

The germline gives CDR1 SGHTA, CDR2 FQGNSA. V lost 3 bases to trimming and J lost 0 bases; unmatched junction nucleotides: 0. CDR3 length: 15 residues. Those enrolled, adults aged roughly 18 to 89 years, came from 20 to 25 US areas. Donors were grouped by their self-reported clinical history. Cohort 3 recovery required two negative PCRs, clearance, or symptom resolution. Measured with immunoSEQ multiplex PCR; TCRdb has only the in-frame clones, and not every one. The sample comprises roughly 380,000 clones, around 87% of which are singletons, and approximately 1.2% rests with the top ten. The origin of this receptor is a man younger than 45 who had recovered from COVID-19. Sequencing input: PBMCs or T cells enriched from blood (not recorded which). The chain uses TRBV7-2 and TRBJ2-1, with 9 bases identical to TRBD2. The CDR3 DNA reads TGTGCCAGCAGCTTTAGCGGGAGCTCCTACAATGAGCAGTTCTTC. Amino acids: CASSFSGSSYNEQFF.